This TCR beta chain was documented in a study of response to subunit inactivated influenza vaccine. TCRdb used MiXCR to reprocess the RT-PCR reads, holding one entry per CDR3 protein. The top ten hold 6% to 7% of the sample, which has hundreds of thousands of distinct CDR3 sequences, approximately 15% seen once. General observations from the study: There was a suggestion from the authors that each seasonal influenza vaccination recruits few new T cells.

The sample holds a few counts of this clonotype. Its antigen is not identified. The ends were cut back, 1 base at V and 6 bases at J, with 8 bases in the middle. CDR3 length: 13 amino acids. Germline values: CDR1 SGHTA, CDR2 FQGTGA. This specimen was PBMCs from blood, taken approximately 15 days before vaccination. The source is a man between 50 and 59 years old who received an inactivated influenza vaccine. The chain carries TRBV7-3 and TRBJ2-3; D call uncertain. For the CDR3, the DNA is TGTGCCAGCAGCTTAAGACTGAGGGATACGCAGTATTTT. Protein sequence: CASSLRLRDTQYF.